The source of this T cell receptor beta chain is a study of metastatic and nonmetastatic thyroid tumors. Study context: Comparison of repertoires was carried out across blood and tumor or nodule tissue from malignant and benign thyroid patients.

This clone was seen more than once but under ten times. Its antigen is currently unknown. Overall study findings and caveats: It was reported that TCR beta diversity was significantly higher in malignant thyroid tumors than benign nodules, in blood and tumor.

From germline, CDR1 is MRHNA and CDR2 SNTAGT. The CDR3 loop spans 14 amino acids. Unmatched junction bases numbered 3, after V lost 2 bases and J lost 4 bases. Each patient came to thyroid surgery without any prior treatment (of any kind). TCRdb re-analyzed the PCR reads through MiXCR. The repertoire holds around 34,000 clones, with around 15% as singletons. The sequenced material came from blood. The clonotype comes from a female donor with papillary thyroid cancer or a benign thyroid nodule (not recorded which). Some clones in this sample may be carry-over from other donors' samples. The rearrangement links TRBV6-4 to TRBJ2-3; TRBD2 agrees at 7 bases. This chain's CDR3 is CASSDREVSDTQYF. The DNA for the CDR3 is TGTGCCAGCAGTGACCGGGAGGTCTCAGATACGCAGTATTTT.